A single sample is the source of the 18 T cell receptor beta chains below, sequenced in a study of CD4 T cells in relation to SARS-CoV-2 and coronaviruses. Which antigens these TCRs recognize remains unknown. Data came from immunoSEQ multiplex PCR; TCRdb stores just in-frame clones and leaves some out. Of 30,000 to 40,000 clones in the sample, roughly 80% were seen once. Sequencing was performed on memory CD4+ T cells from PBMCs, cultured in vitro. The receptors derive from an adult with COVID-19.

This chain links TRBV7-2 with TRBJ1-5; tentatively, D is TRBD1 (6 bases). V lost 4 bases to trimming and J lost 6 bases, with 16 bases between them. The CDR3 spans 15 residues. Germline V CDR1 and CDR2: SGHTA, FQGNSA. The CDR3 is CASSYLGGRFQPQHF. Written as DNA, the CDR3 is TGTGCCAGCAGCTACCTAGGGGGGAGGTTTCAGCCCCAGCATTTT.

J is TRBJ1-1 and V is TRBV10-3, with TRBD1 identical over 9 bases. CDR1 ENHRY and CDR2 SYGVKD come from the germline V gene. This CDR3 is built from 15 residues. V lost 6 bases to trimming and J lost 5 bases; unmatched junction nucleotides: 10. The CDR3 reads CAISDTGGAGTEAFF. The CDR3 coding sequence is TGTGCCATCAGCGACACAGGGGGCGCAGGGACTGAAGCTTTCTTT.

The chain joins TRBV5-1 to TRBJ2-7; 9 nucleotides match TRBD1. Trimming took 2 bases from V and 2 from J; bases not matched to a gene: 2. CDR1 is SGHRS and CDR2 is YFSETQ in the germline V gene. This CDR3 comprises 14 residues. The CDR3 spells CASSFRDRAYEQYF. In nucleotides, the CDR3 is TGCGCCAGCAGCTTCCGGGACAGGGCCTACGAGCAGTACTTC.

The rearrangement uses TRBV3-1 (or the pseudogene TRBV3-2) and TRBJ1-1; no firm D call. CDR3 length: 12 amino acids. The V gene's germline CDR1 is LGHDT and CDR2 YNNKEL (reference sequence). The germline V and J ends were trimmed by 5 bases and 4 bases, with 8 bases remaining between them. The DNA for the CDR3 is TGTGCCAGCAGCTGGACGGGCACTGAAGCTTTCTTT. Translated: CASSWTGTEAFF.

The rearrangement links TRBV30 to TRBJ2-3, with TRBD2 matching over 10 bases. This CDR3 has 16 amino acids. Losses at the gene ends were 1 base for V and 2 bases for J; bases not matched to a gene: 6. Germline V gives CDR1 GTSNPN, CDR2 SVGIG (reference sequence). In nucleotides, the CDR3 is TGTGCCTGGAGTGGTCCCAGCGGGAGGGCCACAGATACGCAGTATTTT. Its translation is CAWSGPSGRATDTQYF.

The V and J genes are TRBV29-1 and TRBJ2-7; TRBD1 matches 9 bases. V trimming: 5 bases; J trimming: 2 bases; junction bases outside the gene matches: 4. Looked up from germline, CDR1 is SQVTM and CDR2 is ANQGSEA. This CDR3 is 13 amino acids long. As DNA, the CDR3 is TGCAGCGTTAGACAGGGGGTCACCTACGAGCAGTACTTC. Translation: CSVRQGVTYEQYF.

This clone was observed a single time. The chain couples TRBV7-3 to TRBJ2-1, with 7 bases lining up with TRBD1. Looked up from germline, CDR1 is SGHTA and CDR2 is FQGTGA. The CDR3 runs to 12 residues. The V and J ends lost 5 bases and 10 bases, in that order; junction bases with no gene match: 5. The CDR3 nucleotides are TGTGCCAGCAGCGAACAGGGGAACGAGCAGTTCTTC. This gives the protein CASSEQGNEQFF.

The V gene is TRBV20-1, the J gene TRBJ2-7, with 11 bases identical to TRBD2. The junction had 10 bases not matched to a gene; V was cut back by 3 bases and J by 3 bases. Germline V lookup: CDR1 DFQATT, CDR2 SNEGSKA (reference sequence). This CDR3 spans 16 amino acids. In nucleotides, the CDR3 is TGCAGTGCTAGTAACCCTAGCGGGAGGTACCTCTACGAGCAGTACTTC. Its protein product is CSASNPSGRYLYEQYF.

The chain is built from TRBV18 and TRBJ1-5; D is possibly TRBD1 (5 bases). The germline V and J ends were trimmed by 6 bases and 7 bases, with 13 bases remaining between them. CDR1 KGHSH and CDR2 LQKENI come from the germline V gene. The CDR3 is made up of 13 amino acids. The CDR3 nucleotides are TGTGCCAGCTCCGGGGGGGTGATCCAGCCCCAGCATTTT. This encodes CASSGGVIQPQHF.

The chain couples TRBV5-1 to TRBJ2-7, with D perhaps being TRBD1 or TRBD2 (5 bases each). There are 13 residues in the CDR3. Trimming stripped 3 bases from V and 2 bases from J, with 9 bases between. Germline CDR1 is SGHRS and CDR2 is YFSETQ. The CDR3 loop reads CASSYGGAYEQYF. For the CDR3, the DNA is TGCGCCAGCAGCTATGGGGGTGCCTACGAGCAGTACTTC.

The V and J genes are TRBV11-2 and TRBJ2-7; the D is unclear. In germline, CDR1 is SGHAT, CDR2 FQNNGV. V lost 3 bases and J lost 1, with 10 bases in between. The CDR3 is made up of 14 amino acids. In nucleotides, the CDR3 is TGTGCCAGCAGCTTGTTTGGCGAATCCTACGAGCAGTACTTC. It encodes CASSLFGESYEQYF.

This clone was detected only a few times. The gene calls are TRBV19 and TRBJ1-2; D not certain. The V end was cut by 8 bases, the J end by 6 bases, with 13 bases between. Germline V gene data show CDR1 as LNHDA and CDR2 as SQIVND (reference sequence). The CDR3 is 12 amino acids. CDR3 protein: CASQSLGNGYTF. The CDR3 nucleotides read TGTGCCAGTCAGAGTCTGGGGAATGGCTACACCTTC.

The gene calls are TRBV19 and TRBJ2-3, with 10 nucleotides matching TRBD2. CDR1 is LNHDA, CDR2 SQIVND, per germline (reference sequence). CDR3 size: 16 residues. J lost 6 bases, V lost 6 bases, and 12 bases had no gene match. CDR3 in amino acids: CASRRRAGGPSDTQYF. The CDR3, as DNA: TGTGCCAGTAGGCGGCGAGCGGGAGGGCCTTCCGATACGCAGTATTTT.

The V gene is TRBV5-1, the J gene TRBJ2-5; perhaps D is TRBD1 or TRBD2 (6 bases each). Germline V gives CDR1 SGHRS, CDR2 YFSETQ. Trimming shortened V by 4 bases and J by 5 bases, and 21 bases separated the two germline ends. The CDR3 is 16 residues long. The CDR3 coding sequence is TGCGCCAGCAGCCCCCCGGGGGCTAGCATGGGGGAGACCCAGTACTTC. This sequence encodes CASSPPGASMGETQYF.

The rearrangement links TRBV3-1 (or the pseudogene TRBV3-2) to TRBJ2-7, with D possibly TRBD2 on 5 matching bases. Germline-derived CDR1 and CDR2 are LGHDT and YNNKEL (reference sequence). Trimming pared 1 base from V and 7 bases from J, leaving 5 bases between. The CDR3 has 11 residues. The CDR3 DNA reads TGTGCCAGCAGCCAAGCGGGGGAGCAGTACTTC. Encoded protein: CASSQAGEQYF.

The J gene is TRBJ2-7, the V gene TRBV19, with D unclear. With 5 bases removed from V and 2 bases from J, the gap between germline ends came to 19 bases. CDR1 and CDR2 from the germline V gene are LNHDA and SQIVND (reference sequence). The CDR3 totals 16 residues. DNA of the CDR3: TGTGCCAGTAGTCCCGATCGTAGGCCTAATACCTACGAGCAGTACTTC. Translation: CASSPDRRPNTYEQYF.

The CDR3 DNA reads TGTGCCAGTAAGACGAGACAGGGGAACTATAGCAATCAGCCCCAGCATTTT. Protein product: CASKTRQGNYSNQPQHF. The gene calls are TRBV19 and TRBJ1-5, with 8 bases lining up with TRBD1. Trimming took 7 bases from V and 0 from J; bases not matched to a gene: 11. Germline V gene sequence: CDR1 LNHDA, CDR2 SQIVND (reference sequence). This CDR3 comprises 17 residues.

The chain links TRBV7-8 to TRBJ2-5; 7 bases align to TRBD1. Germline V gene lookup returns CDR1 SGHVS and CDR2 FQNEAQ. The CDR3 is 13 residues long. Trimming cost V 5 bases and J 3 bases; bases outside gene matches: 3. CDR3 DNA sequence: TGTGCCAGCAGCCGGGACAGAGAAGAGACCCAGTACTTC. It encodes CASSRDREETQYF.